Below, 26 T cell receptor beta chains from the same sample are listed, as sequenced in a study of regulatory T cells in long-lasting Graves disease (dated by TCRdb to 2020 to 2023). Receptors were amplified or captured by multiplex PCR. TCRdb shows the sequencer as Illumina HiSeq 4000. CDR3 regions were amplified by Arm-PCR with iRepertoire HTBI primers to construct TCR beta libraries. TCRdb reworked the public reads: Q25 trimming with fastp, MiXCR clone assembly, productive beta chains retained. Rows are combined by CDR3 protein, so each entry shows the most common genes and DNA. The sample data list roughly 440,000 distinct CDR3 sequences, and approximately 16% of these were observed just once. Roughly 23% of the sample is taken by the ten largest. The time point label, as the study defines it: newly diagnosed GD, antithyroid drugs for less than 3 months. For both TCR sequencing and RNA sequencing, RNA was extracted from PBMCs in TRIzol.

This sample was also put to use in a study of T cells in Graves' hyperthyroidism and ophthalmopathy.

Here the sequenced sample was peripheral blood mononuclear cells (PBMCs), taken at new diagnosis, from a patient treated with antithyroid drugs. The receptors derive from a woman younger than 30 with Graves disease. Donor details come from another sample of the same person, matched by shared clones.

V gene TRBV9 combines with J gene TRBJ1-2; D possibly corresponds to TRBD1 (6 bases). The germline gives CDR1 SGDLS, CDR2 YYNGEE. Trimming stripped 4 bases from V and 6 bases from J, with 25 bases between. The CDR3 contains 17 residues. For the CDR3, the DNA is TGTGCCAGCAGCCCCGGGACCGGCGGACCAGGGGCCCATGGCTACACCTTC. It yields the protein CASSPGTGGPGAHGYTF.

V is TRBV30 and J is TRBJ1-5; a weak D match, TRBD1 (5 bases). The CDR3 runs to 15 residues. The V end lost 2 bases, the J end lost 5 bases, and 16 bases lay between the germline ends. Per the germline V gene, CDR1 is GTSNPN and CDR2 is SVGIG (reference sequence). The DNA of the CDR3 is TGTGCCTGGAGTCAGAGGGGCAGGAGGGATCAGCCCCAGCATTTT. Translation: CAWSQRGRRDQPQHF.

There are many counts of this clonotype. The V and J genes are TRBV12-3 or TRBV12-4 and TRBJ2-1; 8 nucleotides match TRBD2. The CDR3 runs 15 residues. V dropped 8 bases and J dropped 1; count of bases not matched to a gene: 7. The CDR3 DNA sequence: TGTGCCAGCCTAGCGGGTCCCTCATCCTACAATGAGCAGTTCTTC. It translates to CASLAGPSSYNEQFF.

This clonotype was recorded many times. This sequence joins TRBV12-3 or TRBV12-4 and TRBJ2-1; TRBD2 matches at 7 bases. The CDR3 sequence is 16 residues long. Germline trimming cut 4 bases from V and 8 bases from J; bases unmatched to any gene: 14. CDR3 amino acids: CASSSYGLAAFDEQFF. CDR3 DNA sequence: TGTGCCAGCAGTTCCTATGGTCTAGCGGCCTTTGATGAGCAGTTCTTC.

The chain carries TRBV19 and TRBJ2-1, with unresolved D. Germline loops: CDR1 LNHDA, CDR2 SQIVND (reference sequence). The V and J ends lost 9 bases and 2 bases respectively, with 11 bases between them. CDR3 size: 13 residues. The CDR3 DNA follows: TGTGCCAGCCTGGGCGCAACCTACAATGAGCAGTTCTTC. It encodes CASLGATYNEQFF.

A few counts support this clonotype. The chain combines TRBV9 with TRBJ2-7, with D possibly being TRBD1 or TRBD2 (5 bases each). The length of the CDR3 is 15 residues. Trimming took off 4 bases at V and 6 bases at J, with 20 bases between the two ends. Germline V gives CDR1 SGDLS, CDR2 YYNGEE. The CDR3: CASSPSGTGIVEQYF. The CDR3 bases are TGTGCCAGCAGCCCATCCGGGACGGGAATCGTCGAGCAGTACTTC. The variable domain in full, completed from reference TRBV9 and TRBJ2-7, reads DSGVTQTPKHLITATGQRVTLRCSPRSGDLSVYWYQQSLDQGLQFLIQYYNGEERAKGNILERFSAQQFPDLHSELNLSSLELGDSALYFCASSPSGTGIVEQYFGPGTRLTVT.

Many counts were recorded for this clonotype. The rearrangement joins TRBV20-1 to TRBJ2-1, with unresolved D. This CDR3 comprises 11 residues. Trimming took 1 base from V and 8 from J, leaving 6 bases between them. CDR1 is DFQATT, CDR2 SNEGSKA, per germline (reference sequence). The CDR3 protein is CSARVIDEQFF. The CDR3 DNA reads TGCAGTGCTAGAGTGATTGATGAGCAGTTCTTC.

In its sample, this clonotype was seen many times. This CDR3 is CASSPRRGRTDTQYF. In DNA form, the CDR3 reads TGTGCCAGCAGCCCCCGAAGGGGGCGAACAGATACGCAGTATTTT. J is TRBJ2-3 and V is TRBV6-1; 7 nucleotides match TRBD1. CDR3 length: 15 residues. With 6 bases clipped from V and 3 bases from J, the junction kept 9 bases outside the gene matches. Germline V gene sequence: CDR1 MNHNS, CDR2 SASEGT.

This clonotype was seen at least ten times. V is TRBV12-3 or TRBV12-4 and J is TRBJ2-1; D may be TRBD1 (5 bases). The J call is in doubt because the DNA end fits TRBJ2-5 better. The CDR3 is 12 amino acids. The CDR3 DNA reads as TGTGCCAGCAGAGGGGTTGAGAGGACCCAGTACTTC. Translated, it gives CASRGVERTQYF.

The chain has TRBV6-1 and TRBJ1-5; TRBD1 agrees at 9 bases. This CDR3 spans 16 amino acids. Germline CDR1 MNHNS, CDR2 SASEGT. V gave up 3 bases and J gave up 6 bases; unmatched junction bases: 9. CDR3 in amino acids: CASSDRLGTGSQPQHF. CDR3 bases: TGTGCCAGCAGTGACAGACTCGGGACAGGGAGTCAGCCCCAGCATTTT.

This clonotype was seen more than once but under ten times. The V call is TRBV20-1, the J call TRBJ2-6; 10 bases match TRBD2. Unmatched junction bases numbered 14, after V lost 1 base and J lost 2 bases. CDR3 size: 20 residues. From germline, CDR1 is DFQATT and CDR2 SNEGSKA (reference sequence). CDR3 protein: CSARVPFGLAANTGANVLTF. DNA of the CDR3: TGCAGTGCTAGAGTCCCCTTTGGACTAGCGGCCAACACTGGGGCCAACGTCCTGACTTTC.

There are many counts of this clonotype. This rearrangement joins TRBV7-3 to TRBJ2-3; no clear D gene. Germline values: CDR1 SGHTA, CDR2 FQGTGA. CDR3 length: 13 residues. V lost 0 bases and J lost 6, with 7 bases in between. The CDR3 nucleotides are TGTGCCAGCAGCTTAACCCGACTCGATACGCAGTATTTT. Encoded protein: CASSLTRLDTQYF.

The chain has TRBV10-3 and TRBJ2-3, with 10 bases aligning to TRBD1. CDR1 and CDR2 from the germline V gene are ENHRY and SYGVKD. V lost 4 bases to trimming and J lost 3 bases; unmatched junction nucleotides: 4. The CDR3 totals 15 residues. CDR3 coding DNA: TGTGCCATCAGTGGGGACAGGGGAAGTACAGATACGCAGTATTTT. This codes for CAISGDRGSTDTQYF.

This clonotype has ten or more counts. V is TRBV2 and J is TRBJ1-1; no clear D gene. This CDR3 is built from 12 residues. Trimming stripped 6 bases from V and 5 bases from J, with 10 bases between. Germline CDR1 and CDR2: SNHLY and FYNNEI. CDR3 amino acids: CASRHGTTEAFF. CDR3 bases: TGTGCCAGCAGGCATGGAACAACTGAAGCTTTCTTT.

This clonotype showed up just a few times. This rearrangement joins TRBV7-2 to TRBJ2-1; 13 bases match TRBD2. The germline V gene has CDR1 SGHTA and CDR2 FQGNSA. This CDR3 contains 15 residues. V shed 3 bases and J 8 bases; nucleotides not matched to a gene: 4. DNA for the CDR3: TGTGCCAGCAGCTTTGGACTAGCGGGAGTCGATGAGCAGTTCTTC. Amino acid sequence: CASSFGLAGVDEQFF. Drawing the rest from reference TRBV7-2 and TRBJ2-1, the complete variable domain is GAGVSQSPSNKVTEKGKDVELRCDPISGHTALYWYRQSLGQGLEFLIYFQGNSAPDKSGLPSDRFSAERTGGSVSTLTIQRTQQEDSAVYLCASSFGLAGVDEQFFGPGTRLTVL.

This clonotype was counted at least ten times. This chain links TRBV11-3 with TRBJ1-4; D gene unclear. CDR1 SGHNT and CDR2 YENEEA come from the germline V gene. The CDR3 length is 13 residues. The V and J ends lost 4 bases and 4 bases respectively, with 7 bases between them. The CDR3 here is CASSSPSNEKLFF. The CDR3 DNA follows: TGTGCCAGCAGCTCGCCTAGTAATGAAAAACTGTTTTTT.

In this sample, this clonotype turned up many times. The chain is built from TRBV5-4 and TRBJ2-5; D is perhaps TRBD1 (6 bases). Germline V CDR1 and CDR2: SGHNT, YYREEE (reference sequence). The CDR3 has 13 amino acids. Trimming took 3 bases from V and 4 from J, leaving 10 bases between them. DNA of the CDR3: TGTGCCAGCAGCTACGGGACATCAGAGACCCAGTACTTC. Its translation: CASSYGTSETQYF.

There are many counts of this clonotype. The chain links TRBV20-1 to TRBJ2-4, with 15 bases that match TRBD2. V dropped 3 bases and J dropped 6; count of bases not matched to a gene: 3. This CDR3 spans 15 amino acids. Germline loops: CDR1 DFQATT, CDR2 SNEGSKA (reference sequence). CDR3 protein: CSASPGLAGGNIQYF. The CDR3 DNA follows: TGCAGTGCTAGCCCGGGACTAGCGGGAGGAAACATTCAGTACTTC.

There are many counts of this clonotype. The chain uses TRBV6-1 and TRBJ2-3, with 8 bases lining up with TRBD2. The V segment lost 6 bases and the J segment 4 bases; nucleotides outside the gene matches: 12. The germline gives CDR1 MNHNS, CDR2 SASEGT. The CDR3 runs 16 residues. CDR3 nucleotide sequence: TGTGCCAGCAGAACAGACGTGGGCGGGAGGCCAGATACGCAGTATTTT. Residues: CASRTDVGGRPDTQYF.

The chain has TRBV4-1 and TRBJ2-7; 9 bases are shared with TRBD1. The CDR3 consists of 14 residues. Trimming at V came to 4 bases and at J to 0 bases, leaving 1 base not matched to a gene. CDR1 is MGHRA, CDR2 YSYEKL, per germline. CDR3 bases: TGCGCCAGCAGCCGACAGGGGGACTCCTACGAGCAGTACTTC. It codes for CASSRQGDSYEQYF.

The table lists this clonotype with a few counts. This chain joins TRBV7-2 and TRBJ1-2; D possibly corresponds to TRBD1 (6 bases). The CDR3 is 13 amino acids. From germline, CDR1 is SGHTA and CDR2 FQGNSA. The V gene lost 5 bases and the J gene lost 7 bases, with 14 bases spanning the gap. CDR3 DNA: TGTGCCAGCAGCCTTCACAGGGAAAGTGGCTACACCTTC. Translation: CASSLHRESGYTF.

This clonotype showed up many times. This chain links TRBV11-3 with TRBJ2-7, with 8 bases identical to TRBD2. The J segment lost 7 bases and the V segment lost 6 bases, leaving 5 bases of the junction unmatched. Per the germline V gene, CDR1 is SGHNT and CDR2 is YENEEA. This CDR3 spans 12 amino acids. This CDR3 is CASRSGSWEQYF. The CDR3, as DNA: TGTGCCAGCAGAAGCGGGAGCTGGGAGCAGTACTTC.

This clonotype has at least ten counts. V is TRBV7-2 and J is TRBJ2-5; D is possibly TRBD2 (5 bases). This CDR3 contains 13 residues. The germline V and J ends were trimmed by 2 bases and 7 bases, with 11 bases remaining between them. Germline assignment: CDR1 SGHTA and CDR2 FQGNSA. CDR3 in amino acids: CASSLWERVTQYF. CDR3 nucleotide sequence: TGTGCCAGCAGCTTATGGGAGAGGGTGACCCAGTACTTC.

The sample holds many counts of this clonotype. The V call is TRBV5-1, the J call TRBJ2-2; 14 bases fit TRBD2. V was pared by 4 bases and J by 5 bases, with 4 bases of the junction left unmatched. The V gene's germline CDR1 is SGHRS and CDR2 YFSETQ. This CDR3 has 16 residues. DNA for the CDR3: TGCGCCAGCAGCGGATGGACTAGCGGGAGGACCGGGGAGCTGTTTTTT. It encodes CASSGWTSGRTGELFF.

This clonotype was recorded a few times. One end of the junction is discordant with germline, which a read error may explain. The chain recombines TRBV2 with TRBJ2-1, with D perhaps given as TRBD1 or TRBD2 (5 bases each). In germline, CDR1 is SNHLY, CDR2 FYNNEI. This CDR3 is built from 12 residues. CDR3 DNA: TGTGCCAGCAGTGAAGTAGCGAGTCCCCCAGGGTTC. This encodes CASSEVASPPGF.

This clonotype was found a few times. The rearrangement joins TRBV6-1 to TRBJ1-5; D is possibly TRBD1 (6 bases). Looked up from germline, CDR1 is MNHNS and CDR2 is SASEGT. This CDR3 is 15 amino acids long. The V end lost 5 bases, the J end lost 6 bases, and 17 bases lay between the germline ends. The CDR3 sequence: CASSPHSKQGQPQHF. The DNA of the CDR3 is TGTGCCAGCAGTCCCCACAGTAAACAGGGTCAGCCCCAGCATTTT.